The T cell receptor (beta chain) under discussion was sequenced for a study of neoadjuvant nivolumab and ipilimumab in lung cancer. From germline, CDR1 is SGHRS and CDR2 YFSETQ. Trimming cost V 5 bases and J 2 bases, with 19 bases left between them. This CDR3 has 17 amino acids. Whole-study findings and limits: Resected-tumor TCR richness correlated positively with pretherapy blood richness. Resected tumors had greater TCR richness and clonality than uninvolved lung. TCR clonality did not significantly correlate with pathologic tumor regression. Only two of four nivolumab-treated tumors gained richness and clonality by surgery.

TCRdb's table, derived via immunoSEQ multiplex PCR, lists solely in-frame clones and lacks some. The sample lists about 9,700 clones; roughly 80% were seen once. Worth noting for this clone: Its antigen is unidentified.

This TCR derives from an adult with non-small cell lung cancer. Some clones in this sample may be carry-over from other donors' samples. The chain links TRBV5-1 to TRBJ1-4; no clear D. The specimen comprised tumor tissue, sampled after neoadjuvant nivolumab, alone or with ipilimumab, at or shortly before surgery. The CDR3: CASRPLGGTGTNEKLFF. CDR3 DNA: TGCGCCAGCAGACCCCTTGGCGGTACTGGGACTAATGAAAAACTGTTTTTT.